The table lists the clone carrying this T cell receptor beta chain with a few counts. The ends were cut back, 6 bases at V and 0 bases at J, with 8 bases in the middle. The CDR3 spans 14 residues. The germline CDR1 and CDR2 sequences are ENHRY and SYGVKD. As originally analysed: Amplification from reference gene primers served as the basis for estimated nucleated cell counts. Sequencing was performed with immunoSEQ multiplex PCR; in TCRdb, only in-frame clones are kept and a portion is missing. Clone size and V and J calls were adopted from that table, with D and trimming inferred from the DNA. The repertoire holds 200,000 to 300,000 clones, roughly 88% seen once, with 2% to 2.5% in the top ten. The data were taken from a study of blood T cell repertoires in COVID-19. Enrolled through a virtual design, the participants were between roughly 18 and 89 years of age and came from 24 US areas. Categorization into cohorts depended on clinical history that participants reported.

The chain has TRBV10-3 and TRBJ2-2; a weak D match, TRBD1 (6 bases). Input material: PBMCs or T cells enriched from blood (not recorded which). The origin of this receptor is a middle-aged woman with acute COVID-19. Written as DNA, the CDR3 is TGTGCCATCAGACAGGGTCCGAACACCGGGGAGCTGTTTTTT. Translated: CAIRQGPNTGELFF.